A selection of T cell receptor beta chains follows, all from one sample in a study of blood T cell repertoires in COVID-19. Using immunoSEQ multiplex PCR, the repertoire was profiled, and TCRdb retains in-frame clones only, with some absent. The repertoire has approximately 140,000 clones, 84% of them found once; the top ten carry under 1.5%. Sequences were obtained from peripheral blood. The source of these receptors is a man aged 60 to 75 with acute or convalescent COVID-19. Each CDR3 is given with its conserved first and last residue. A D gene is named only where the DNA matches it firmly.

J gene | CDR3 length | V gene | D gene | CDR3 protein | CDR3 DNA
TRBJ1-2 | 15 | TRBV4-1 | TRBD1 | CASSQGSGTAYGYTF | TGCGCCAGCAGCCAAGGATCAGGGACAGCTTATGGCTACACCTTC
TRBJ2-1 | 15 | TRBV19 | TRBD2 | CASSISWGGDNEQFF | TGTGCCAGTAGTATTTCGTGGGGGGGTGACAATGAGCAGTTCTTC
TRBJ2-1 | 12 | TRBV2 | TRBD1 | CASRRDSNEQFF | TGTGCCAGCAGGAGGGACAGCAATGAGCAGTTCTTC
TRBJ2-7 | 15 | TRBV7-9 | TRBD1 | CASSPPGQASYEQYF | TGTGCCAGCAGCCCACCGGGACAGGCGTCCTACGAGCAGTACTTC
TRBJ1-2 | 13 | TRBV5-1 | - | CASSPGDAYGYTF | TGCGCCAGCAGCCCGGGGGACGCGTATGGCTACACCTTC
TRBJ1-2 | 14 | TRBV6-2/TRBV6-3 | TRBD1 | CASSRTGGDYGYTF | TGTGCCAGCAGTAGGACAGGGGGAGACTATGGCTACACCTTC
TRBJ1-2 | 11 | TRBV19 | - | CASNPGYGYTF | TGTGCCAGTAATCCCGGCTATGGCTACACCTTC
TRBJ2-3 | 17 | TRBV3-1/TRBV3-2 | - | CASSQVVREGRPDTQYF | TGTGCCAGCAGCCAAGTCGTGAGGGAAGGACGCCCAGATACGCAGTATTTT
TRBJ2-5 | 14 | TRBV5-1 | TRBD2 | CASSFGGVWGDQYF | TGCGCCAGCAGCTTTGGGGGGGTCTGGGGTGACCAGTACTTC
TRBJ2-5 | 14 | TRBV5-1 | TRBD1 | CASSLGQGGETQYF | TGCGCCAGCAGCCTAGGACAGGGCGGGGAGACCCAGTACTTC
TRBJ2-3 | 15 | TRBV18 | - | CASSRPRGTADTQYF | TGTGCCAGCTCACGCCCTAGGGGTACAGCAGATACGCAGTATTTT
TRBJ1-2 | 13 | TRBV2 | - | CASSPGLNYGYTF | TGTGCCAGCAGTCCCGGTCTAAACTATGGCTACACCTTC